These 30 T cell receptor beta chains came from one sample sequenced in a study of T cells after yellow fever vaccination. TCRdb used MiXCR to reprocess the 5' RACE reads, holding one entry per CDR3 protein. The sample shows about 340,000 distinct CDR3 sequences, about an eighth of them seen only once. The sequenced sample was CD4+ T cells sorted from PBMCs, obtained 15 days after the yellow fever booster vaccination. The receptors were gathered from a young man who received the YFV17D yellow fever vaccine.

As DNA, the CDR3 is TGTGCCATCGGTAGGGAGGCTCAGCTGTTTTTT. Amino acid sequence: CAIGREAQLFF. The V call is TRBV10-3, the J call TRBJ2-2; D might be TRBD2 (6 bases). The germline V and J ends were trimmed by 8 bases and 12 bases, with 13 bases remaining between them. The CDR3 loop spans 11 amino acids. From germline, CDR1 is ENHRY and CDR2 SYGVKD.

In its sample, this clonotype was seen many times. The chain couples TRBV7-9 to TRBJ2-5; the D is unclear. V was clipped by 1 base and J by 4 bases, with 13 bases between them. Germline V gene lookup returns CDR1 SEHNR and CDR2 FQNEAQ (reference sequence). This CDR3 has 15 amino acids. CDR3 nucleotide sequence: TGTGCCAGCAGCTTAGGTGACCAAACCGGAGAGACCCAGTACTTC. Protein product: CASSLGDQTGETQYF.

The chain combines TRBV25-1 with TRBJ1-1; D unclear. This CDR3 comprises 12 residues. V lost 6 bases, J lost 7 bases, and 12 bases lay in between. Germline V gene sequence: CDR1 MGHDK, CDR2 SYGVNS. CDR3: CASSETGSEAFF. The DNA for the CDR3 is TGTGCCAGCAGCGAGACTGGGAGTGAAGCTTTCTTT.

V usage is TRBV7-2 and J usage is TRBJ1-3, with 10 bases aligning to TRBD1. V was clipped by 2 bases and J by 6 bases; unmatched bases: 10. Per the germline V gene, CDR1 is SGHTA and CDR2 is FQGNSA. This CDR3 contains 17 residues. CDR3 protein: CASSLRSWDRGENTIYF. CDR3 nucleotide sequence: TGTGCCAGCAGCTTACGTTCGTGGGACAGGGGTGAAAACACCATATATTTT.

This clonotype was seen at least ten times. V and J are TRBV6-5 and TRBJ1-2; D is ambiguous. With 6 bases removed from V and 7 bases from J, the gap between germline ends came to 15 bases. CDR1 is MNHEY, CDR2 SVGAGI, per germline. This CDR3 region has 13 residues. CDR3 region: CASSPSGPFGYTF. DNA for the CDR3: TGTGCCAGCAGCCCCAGTGGCCCTTTTGGCTACACCTTC.

The rearrangement joins TRBV28 to TRBJ1-6; 10 bases are shared with TRBD1. The CDR3 is 15 residues long. Germline V gene sequence: CDR1 MDHEN, CDR2 SYDVKM. V was pared by 5 bases and J by 10 bases, with 8 bases of the junction left unmatched. CDR3 nucleotides: TGTGCCAGCAGTACCGCCGGGACAGGGGCCTCACCCCTCCACTTT. Amino acids: CASSTAGTGASPLHF.

The chain recombines TRBV9 with TRBJ1-2; 9 nucleotides match TRBD1. Germline trimming cut 1 base from V and 8 bases from J; bases unmatched to any gene: 6. Germline assignment: CDR1 SGDLS and CDR2 YYNGEE. The CDR3 has 14 residues. The CDR3 nucleotides are TGTGCCAGCAGCGTATCGGACAGGGGTCTCGGCTACACCTTC. Translation: CASSVSDRGLGYTF.

This clonotype was detected many times. V and J are TRBV7-2 and TRBJ2-2, with D possibly matching TRBD1 (5 bases). Germline CDR1 is SGHTA and CDR2 is FQGNSA. The ends were cut back, 2 bases at V and 1 base at J, with 14 bases in the middle. The CDR3 totals 17 residues. CDR3 DNA: TGTGCCAGCAGCTTATACGTTCGGACATTGAACACCGGGGAGCTGTTTTTT. Its protein product is CASSLYVRTLNTGELFF.

This clonotype was recorded a few times. This rearrangement joins TRBV5-1 to TRBJ2-3; 7 nucleotides align to TRBD1. V gave up 4 bases and J gave up 4 bases; unmatched junction bases: 9. The CDR3 is 15 residues long. Germline values: CDR1 SGHRS, CDR2 YFSETQ. In nucleotides, the CDR3 is TGCGCCAGCAGCCGGGGACAGACAGACGCAGATACGCAGTATTTT. It translates to CASSRGQTDADTQYF. Variable domain in full (rest from reference TRBV5-1 and TRBJ2-3): KAGVTQTPRYLIKTRGQQVTLSCSPISGHRSVSWYQQTPGQGLQFLFEYFSETQRNKGNFPGRFSGRQFSNSRSEMNVSTLELGDSALYLCASSRGQTDADTQYFGPGTRLTVL.

V gene TRBV5-1 combines with J gene TRBJ2-1; D is unresolved. Germline V CDR1 and CDR2: SGHRS, YFSETQ. CDR3 length: 16 residues. Deletions cut 0 bases from V and 1 base from J, with 11 bases between. CDR3 sequence reads: CASSLARDASYNEQFF. The DNA for the CDR3 is TGCGCCAGCAGCTTGGCCCGAGACGCTTCCTACAATGAGCAGTTCTTC.

Notes on this clonotype: One end of the junction does not line up with germline, which may come from a read error. J is TRBJ1-1 and V is TRBV4-3; 10 nucleotides align to TRBD1. CDR3 length: 17 residues. Germline values: CDR1 LGHNA, CDR2 YSLEER. In DNA form, the CDR3 reads TGCGCCAGCAGCCAAGATCCCGGGACAGGGGTAGGCACTGAAGCTTTATTT. Protein sequence: CASSQDPGTGVGTEALF.

This clonotype showed up just a few times. V is TRBV4-3 and J is TRBJ1-4; D might be TRBD1 (6 bases). This CDR3 has 13 residues. The V end was cut by 4 bases, the J end by 8 bases, with 11 bases between. Germline V CDR1 and CDR2: LGHNA, YSLEER. CDR3 coding DNA: TGCGCCAGCAGCCGCCAGGGGTTAGAAAAACTGTTTTTT. Translated: CASSRQGLEKLFF.

A few counts support this clonotype. CDR3 residues: CASSYTGGTYNEQFF. The CDR3 coding sequence is TGTGCCAGCAGTTACACGGGGGGTACCTACAATGAGCAGTTCTTC. This rearrangement joins TRBV6-5 to TRBJ2-1, with 7 bases aligning to TRBD2. From germline, CDR1 is MNHEY and CDR2 SVGAGI. CDR3 length: 15 amino acids. The V and J ends lost 2 bases and 2 bases, in that order; junction bases with no gene match: 3.

The V and J genes are TRBV7-6 and TRBJ2-6; possibly TRBD2 for D (6 bases). The CDR3 is 16 residues long. Germline-derived CDR1 and CDR2 are SGHVS and FNYEAQ. Trimming removed 5 bases from V and 10 bases from J, with 21 bases in between. The CDR3 is CASSARTASGGNVLTF. The CDR3 DNA follows: TGTGCCAGCAGCGCCCGGACTGCCTCTGGGGGGAACGTCCTGACTTTC. The variable domain in full, completed from reference TRBV7-6 and TRBJ2-6, reads GAGVSQSPRYKVTKRGQDVALRCDPISGHVSLYWYRQALGQGPEFLTYFNYEAQQDKSGLPNDRFSAERPEGSISTLTIQRTEQRDSAMYRCASSARTASGGNVLTFGAGSRLTVL.

This clonotype was counted between two and nine times. The chain links TRBV4-3 to TRBJ2-1; no clear D. CDR1 is LGHNA and CDR2 is YSLEER in the germline V gene. The germline V and J ends were trimmed by 2 bases and 0 bases, with 11 bases remaining between them. This CDR3 region has 16 residues. This CDR3 is CASSQFVVSSYNEQFF. The CDR3, as DNA: TGCGCCAGCAGCCAATTCGTGGTGAGCTCCTACAATGAGCAGTTCTTC.

The J gene is TRBJ2-1, the V gene TRBV3-1, with 10 bases matching TRBD1. Germline V gene lookup returns CDR1 LGHDT and CDR2 YNNKEL (reference sequence). The CDR3 consists of 17 residues. Trimming at V came to 0 bases and at J to 2 bases, leaving 4 bases not matched to a gene. The CDR3: CASSQDFGTGAYNEQFF. In DNA, the CDR3 is TGTGCCAGCAGCCAAGATTTTGGGACAGGGGCCTACAATGAGCAGTTCTTC.

This clonotype has a handful of counts. The chain has TRBV10-3 and TRBJ1-3; D is uncertain. V was clipped by 2 bases and J by 4 bases, with 6 bases between them. The length of the CDR3 is 13 residues. Germline lookup yields CDR1 ENHRY and CDR2 SYGVKD. CDR3: CAISEARGNTIYF. Here the CDR3 DNA reads TGTGCCATCAGTGAGGCCCGAGGAAACACCATATATTTT.

V gene TRBV9 combines with J gene TRBJ1-4; the match to TRBD1 covers 8 bases. V was clipped by 1 base and J by 5 bases; unmatched bases: 7. This CDR3 spans 16 amino acids. The germline V gene has CDR1 SGDLS and CDR2 YYNGEE. For the CDR3, the DNA is TGTGCCAGCAGCGTACTGACCGGGACAGGAAATGAAAAACTGTTTTTT. Its protein is CASSVLTGTGNEKLFF.

This chain joins TRBV29-1 and TRBJ2-6, with a tentative D call TRBD2 (6 bases). CDR1 is SQVTM, CDR2 ANQGSEA, per germline. This CDR3 has 15 residues. Trimming pared 0 bases from V and 10 bases from J, leaving 16 bases between. CDR3 residues: CSVEDRAGTSNVLTF. The CDR3 nucleotides read TGCAGCGTTGAAGATCGAGCCGGGACTTCGAACGTCCTGACTTTC.

V usage is TRBV7-2 and J usage is TRBJ1-1; D uncertain. This CDR3 is 15 amino acids long. CDR1 SGHTA and CDR2 FQGNSA come from the germline V gene. Trimming took 1 base from V and 3 from J, leaving 12 bases between them. CDR3 sequence (DNA): TGTGCCAGCAGCTTAGTGCCGGGCGCCTACACTGAAGCTTTCTTT. Protein product: CASSLVPGAYTEAFF.

The chain joins TRBV9 to TRBJ1-1, with D perhaps matching TRBD1 (5 bases). V was clipped by 0 bases and J by 3 bases, with 12 bases between them. Germline V gene data show CDR1 as SGDLS and CDR2 as YYNGEE. This CDR3 region has 15 residues. The CDR3 DNA follows: TGTGCCAGCAGCGTAGAGTCTGGGGGGTACACTGAAGCTTTCTTT. Its protein is CASSVESGGYTEAFF.

The chain is built from TRBV7-9 and TRBJ1-1; D not certain. Germline CDR1 and CDR2: SEHNR and FQNEAQ (reference sequence). This CDR3 region has 17 residues. Trimming took off 4 bases at V and 4 bases at J, with 22 bases between the two ends. Here the CDR3 reads CASSSYGVGRVGTEAFF. The CDR3 coding sequence is TGTGCCAGCAGCTCCTATGGAGTTGGGCGAGTGGGCACTGAAGCTTTCTTT. The full variable domain, rest sourced from reference TRBV7-9 and TRBJ1-1, is DTGVSQNPRHKITKRGQNVTFRCDPISEHNRLYWYRQTLGQGPEFLTYFQNEAQLEKSRLLSDRFSAERPKGSFSTLEIQRTEQGDSAMYLCASSSYGVGRVGTEAFFGQGTRLTVV.

This clonotype was seen a handful of times. CDR3 amino acids: CASSSWDLGLHTIYF. CDR3 sequence (DNA): TGTGCCAGCAGTTCATGGGACTTAGGTCTCCACACCATATATTTT. The chain joins TRBV12-3 or TRBV12-4 to TRBJ1-3; possibly TRBD1 for D (5 bases). This CDR3 spans 15 amino acids. Trimming removed 4 bases at V and 8 bases at J, with 18 bases between.

This chain uses TRBV5-1 with TRBJ2-3, with 10 nucleotides matching TRBD2. Trimming took 4 bases from V and 5 from J; bases not matched to a gene: 10. The germline gives CDR1 SGHRS, CDR2 YFSETQ. The CDR3 consists of 16 residues. CDR3 sequence: CASSGQAGGPIDTQYF. CDR3 bases: TGCGCCAGCAGCGGACAAGCGGGGGGGCCAATAGATACGCAGTATTTT.

This clonotype was recorded a few times. The V call is TRBV12-3 or TRBV12-4, the J call TRBJ1-2; D might be TRBD1 (5 bases). V was trimmed by 2 bases and J by 14 bases, leaving 12 bases between them. There are 11 residues in the CDR3. The CDR3 is CASSLQGPGTF. CDR3 coding DNA: TGTGCCAGCAGTTTACAGGGTCCAGGGACCTTC.

The table lists this clonotype with many counts. The J gene is TRBJ2-2, the V gene TRBV12-3 or TRBV12-4; 12 bases agree with TRBD1. The CDR3 spans 16 residues. V trimming: 1 base; J trimming: 5 bases; junction bases outside the gene matches: 2. This chain's CDR3 is CASSLGDRGRTGELFF. The CDR3 nucleotides read TGTGCCAGCAGTTTAGGGGACAGGGGGCGAACCGGGGAGCTGTTTTTT.

This clonotype was counted between two and nine times. The rearrangement links TRBV12-3 or TRBV12-4 to TRBJ1-5, with D maybe TRBD1 (6 bases). With 0 bases removed from V and 6 bases from J, the gap between germline ends came to 15 bases. The CDR3 length is 16 residues. CDR3 DNA sequence: TGTGCCAGCAGTTTAGCGCCTCAGGGGATAGGTCAGCCCCAGCATTTT. Translation: CASSLAPQGIGQPQHF.

This clonotype was seen once. This chain links TRBV15 with TRBJ1-5; D is unresolved. V dropped 2 bases and J dropped 7 bases, with 6 bases sitting between them. Germline CDR1 and CDR2: LNHNV and YYDKDF (reference sequence). This CDR3 has 12 residues. In nucleotides, the CDR3 is TGTGCCACCAGCAGATTCGGCCAGCCCCAGCATTTT. Translation: CATSRFGQPQHF.

Points on this clonotype: The junction shows a germline mismatch at one end, possibly a read error. The rearrangement joins TRBV4-3 to TRBJ2-7; D remains unclear. The CDR3 consists of 15 residues. CDR1 is LGHNA, CDR2 YSLEER, per germline. The CDR3 protein is CASSEEATDTYEQYF. Written as DNA, the CDR3 is TGCGCCAGCAGCGAAGAGGCGACGGATACCTACGAGCAGTACTTC.

The rearrangement joins TRBV7-2 to TRBJ2-4; no clear D. V shed 4 bases and J shed 12 bases, with 16 bases lying between them. The germline CDR1 and CDR2 sequences are SGHTA and FQGNSA. This CDR3 contains 13 residues. CDR3 sequence (DNA): TGTGCCAGCAGCTACCCCCCGCTGGTACCTCAGTACTTC. Encoded protein: CASSYPPLVPQYF.